This TCR beta chain was profiled in a study of blood T cell repertoires in COVID-19 (dated by TCRdb to 2018 to 2020). With respect to the entire study: The collaborator samples originated in the United States, Italy and Spain and spanned the acute and convalescent phases of COVID-19. Where HLA class I and class II types were available, the types were taken from metadata supplied by the sample provider, not from assay-based typing. The sample metadata nearly always contained a de-identified subject ID, COVID-19 status, age in years and sex. The samples were drawn from two sources: the first 160 participants of the ongoing ImmuneRACE study, and 1,000 to 1,500 subjects contributed by 6 global collaborators. The material from the prospective study consisted of cDNA or gDNA derived from T cells, B-cell-depleted T cells, or PBMCs. Deeply sampled blood TCRbeta repertoires from subjects exposed to, actively infected with, or recovered from COVID-19 were included in the dataset. A freely available public database, intended as a resource for researchers studying the immune response to SARS-CoV-2, is where the repertoires were released.

On this clone: Its antigen is currently not known. Base qualities are not recorded, but no much larger clone differs from it by a single base.

TCRbeta CDR3 regions were amplified from genomic DNA by means of the immunoSEQ Assay, a bias-controlled multiplex PCR. Per the original workflow: Within the assay, amplification of reference gene primers was used to estimate how many nucleated cells each sample contained. To quantify the absolute abundance of each unique TCRbeta CDR3 rearrangement, sequence reads were collapsed and filtered. For each sample, productive Simpson clonality was calculated as the square root of Simpson's diversity index across productive rearrangements. As stored in TCRdb, this immuneACCESS dataset retains in-frame rearrangements with V and J assigned. A fraction of the clones does not appear; measured against another copy, unresolved V genes explain less than half of the discrepancy, and the remainder lacks a known reason. V and J calls and clone size are as listed in that table; D and trimming were resolved from the DNA. The sample table shows some 290,000 clones, and 90% to 95% are seen once. The ten largest clones represent 3.5% to 5% of the sample.

Participants in the prospective study were enrolled through a virtual design, were aged roughly 18 to 100 years, and lived in 24 United States geographic areas. In the prospective study, participants were assigned to cohorts based on the clinical history participants reported in a screening survey and a study questionnaire. A participant counted as exposed if, within 2 weeks of entering the study, that participant had been in contact with someone who had a PCR-confirmed or clinician-diagnosed COVID-19 case. Mobile phlebotomists in the prospective study collected whole blood, serum and a nasopharyngeal or oropharyngeal swab from every participant. Additional blood draws and questionnaires over an approximately 2-month period could optionally be provided by prospective study participants. Before DNA extraction, prospective study blood samples were shipped either frozen or at room temperature. Looking up the germline V gene yields CDR1 KGHDR and CDR2 SFDVKD. Relative to germline, V is 5 bases shorter and J is 3 bases shorter, with 15 bases between their ends. The CDR3 measures 16 amino acids from cysteine to phenylalanine. The only DNA kept is the CDR3, 48 bases in frame from the first base.

Study-wide conclusions, independent of this receptor: Clinical and demographic metadata were provided uncurated, with the amount varying by source and participant.

Sequenced input: PBMCs or T cells enriched from blood (not recorded which). Here the chain combines TRBV24-1 and TRBJ1-4; the D gene is perhaps TRBD1, from 6 matching bases. The receptor comes from a woman in her twenties or thirties who had been exposed to COVID-19. The bases read TGTGCCACCAGTGCAGGGACATACGGCGCTAATGAAAAACTGTTTTTT. Translation gives CATSAGTYGANEKLFF.